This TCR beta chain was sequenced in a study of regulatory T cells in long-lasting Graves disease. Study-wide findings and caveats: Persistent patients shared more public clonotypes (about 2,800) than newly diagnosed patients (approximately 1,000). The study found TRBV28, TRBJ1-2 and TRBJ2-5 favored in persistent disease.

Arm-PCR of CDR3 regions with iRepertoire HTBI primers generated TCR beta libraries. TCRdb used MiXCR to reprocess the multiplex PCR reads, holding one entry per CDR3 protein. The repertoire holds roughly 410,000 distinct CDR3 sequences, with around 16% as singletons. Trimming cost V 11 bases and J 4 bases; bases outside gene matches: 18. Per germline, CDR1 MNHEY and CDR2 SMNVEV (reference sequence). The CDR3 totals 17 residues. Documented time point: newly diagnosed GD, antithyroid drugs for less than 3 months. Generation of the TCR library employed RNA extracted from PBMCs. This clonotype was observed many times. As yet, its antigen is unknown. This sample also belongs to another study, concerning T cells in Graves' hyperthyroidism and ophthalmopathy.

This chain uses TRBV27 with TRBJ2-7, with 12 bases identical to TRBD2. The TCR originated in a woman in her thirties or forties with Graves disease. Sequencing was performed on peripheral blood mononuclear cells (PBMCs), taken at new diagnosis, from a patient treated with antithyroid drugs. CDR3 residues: CASRGGLAGTKQYEQYF. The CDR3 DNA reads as TGTGCCTCGCGGGGGGGACTAGCGGGCACCAAACAATACGAGCAGTACTTC.